This T cell receptor beta chain derives from a study of blood T cell repertoires in COVID-19. Background on the study: Whether acute or convalescent, the COVID-19 samples came from the United States, Italy and Spain. Nucleic acid was either cDNA or gDNA, and it came from T cells, B-cell-depleted T cells, or PBMCs.

After removal of 4 bases from V and 3 bases from J, the junction contained 8 bases not matched to a gene. CDR1 and CDR2 from the germline V gene are SGHRS and YFSETQ. The CDR3 is 15 amino acids. In the original analysis: Scientists estimated how many nucleated cells there were by amplifying reference gene primers. Assay: immunoSEQ multiplex PCR; the TCRdb copy retains only in-frame clones and omits some. That table is the source of V, J and clone size, and D and trimming were worked out from the DNA. This repertoire shows 150,000 or so clones, 81% found once; its top ten account for 11%. Sequenced sample: peripheral blood. The TCR was taken from a man between 60 and 75 years old with active or convalescent COVID-19. The rearrangement links TRBV5-1 to TRBJ2-7; TRBD2 matches 9 bases. CDR3 in DNA: TGCGCCAGCAGCGGGGCAAGCGGGGGGATCTACGAGCAGTACTTC. It encodes CASSGASGGIYEQYF.